This T cell receptor beta chain originates from a study of blood T cell repertoires in COVID-19. Background on the study: In each case, the material was cDNA or gDNA derived from T cells, B-cell-depleted T cells, or PBMCs.

With 1 base removed from V and 0 bases from J, the gap between germline ends came to 9 bases. The CDR3 spans 15 residues. Germline CDR1 KGHSH, CDR2 LQKENI. Sequencing was performed with immunoSEQ multiplex PCR; in TCRdb, only in-frame clones are kept and a portion is missing. There are roughly 290,000 clones in the sample; 80% to 90% occur only once, and approximately 8% lies in the top ten. The sequenced sample consisted of peripheral blood. The receptor was isolated from a woman in her fifties or sixties who had recovered from COVID-19. The chain is built from TRBV18 and TRBJ1-1; D perhaps matches TRBD1 (5 bases). CDR3 nucleotide sequence: TGTGCCAGCTCACCACAGCGACAGATGAACACTGAAGCTTTCTTT. It encodes CASSPQRQMNTEAFF.